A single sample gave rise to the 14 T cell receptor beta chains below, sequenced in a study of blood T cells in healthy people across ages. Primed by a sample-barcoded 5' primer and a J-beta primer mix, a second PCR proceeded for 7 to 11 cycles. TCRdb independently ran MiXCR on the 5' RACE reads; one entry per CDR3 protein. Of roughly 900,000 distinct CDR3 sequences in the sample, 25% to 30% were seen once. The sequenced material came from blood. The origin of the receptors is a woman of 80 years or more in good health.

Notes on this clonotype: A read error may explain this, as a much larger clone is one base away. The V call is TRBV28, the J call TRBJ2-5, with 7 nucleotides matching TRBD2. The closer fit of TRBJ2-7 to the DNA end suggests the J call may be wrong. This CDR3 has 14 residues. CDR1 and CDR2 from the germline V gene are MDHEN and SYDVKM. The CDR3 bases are TGTGCCGGCAGTCCTGCCGGGACTAATGTCGAGCAGTACTTC. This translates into CAGSPAGTNVEQYF.

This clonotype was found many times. CDR3 in amino acids: CSARAPSRPDTQYF. CDR3 coding DNA: TGCAGTGCTAGAGCGCCAAGTAGGCCGGATACGCAGTATTTT. V usage is TRBV20-1 and J usage is TRBJ2-3, with D hard to call. The CDR3 loop spans 14 amino acids. Trimming removed 1 base from V and 6 bases from J, with 14 bases in between. Germline V gives CDR1 DFQATT, CDR2 SNEGSKA (reference sequence).

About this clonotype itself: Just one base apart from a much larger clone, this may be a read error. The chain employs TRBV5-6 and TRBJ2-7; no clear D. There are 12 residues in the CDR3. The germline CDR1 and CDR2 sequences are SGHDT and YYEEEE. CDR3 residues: CAGSLDFYEQYF. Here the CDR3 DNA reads TGTGCCGGCAGCTTGGATTTCTACGAGCAGTACTTC.

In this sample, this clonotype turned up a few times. The CDR3 protein is CASSYRKNSPLHF. CDR3 sequence (DNA): TGTGCCAGCAGTTACAGGAAAAATTCACCCCTCCACTTT. V gene TRBV6-5 combines with J gene TRBJ1-6; D is uncertain. Trimming cost V 2 bases and J 7 bases, with 6 bases left between them. Germline V gene data show CDR1 as MNHEY and CDR2 as SVGAGI. This CDR3 comprises 13 residues.

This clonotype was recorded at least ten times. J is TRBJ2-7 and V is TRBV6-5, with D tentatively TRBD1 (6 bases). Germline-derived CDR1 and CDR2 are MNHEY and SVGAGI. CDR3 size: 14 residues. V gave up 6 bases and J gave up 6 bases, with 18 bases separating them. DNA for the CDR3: TGTGCCAGCAGCAGGGGCCCAATCGTCCCCGAGCAGTACTTC. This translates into CASSRGPIVPEQYF.

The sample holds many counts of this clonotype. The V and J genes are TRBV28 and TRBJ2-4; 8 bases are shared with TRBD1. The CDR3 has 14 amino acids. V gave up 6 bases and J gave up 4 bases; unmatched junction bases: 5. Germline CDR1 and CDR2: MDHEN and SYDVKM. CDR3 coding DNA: TGTGCCAGCAGACGACAGGGGTGGAAAAACATTCAGTACTTC. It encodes CASRRQGWKNIQYF.

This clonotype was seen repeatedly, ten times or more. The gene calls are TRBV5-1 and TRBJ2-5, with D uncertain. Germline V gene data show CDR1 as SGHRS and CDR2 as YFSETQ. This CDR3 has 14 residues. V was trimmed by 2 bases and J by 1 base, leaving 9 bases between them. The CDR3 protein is CASSFTPAQETQYF. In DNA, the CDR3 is TGCGCCAGCAGCTTTACACCCGCCCAAGAGACCCAGTACTTC.

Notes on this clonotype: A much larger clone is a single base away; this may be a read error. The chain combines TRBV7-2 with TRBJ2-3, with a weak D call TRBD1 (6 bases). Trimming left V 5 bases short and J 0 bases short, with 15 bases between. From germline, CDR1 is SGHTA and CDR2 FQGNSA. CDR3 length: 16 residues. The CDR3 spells CASSGRTAISTDTQYF. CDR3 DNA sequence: TGTGCCAGCAGCGGTAGGACAGCTATTAGCACAGATACGCAGTATTTT.

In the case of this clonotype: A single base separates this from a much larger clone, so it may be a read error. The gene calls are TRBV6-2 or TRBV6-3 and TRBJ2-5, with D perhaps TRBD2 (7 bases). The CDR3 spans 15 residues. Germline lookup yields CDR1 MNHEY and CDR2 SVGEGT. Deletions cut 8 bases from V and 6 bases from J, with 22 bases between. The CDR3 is CASRPGEGGVKTQYF. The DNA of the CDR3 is TGTGCCAGCCGGCCGGGAGAAGGGGGGGTAAAGACCCAGTACTTC.

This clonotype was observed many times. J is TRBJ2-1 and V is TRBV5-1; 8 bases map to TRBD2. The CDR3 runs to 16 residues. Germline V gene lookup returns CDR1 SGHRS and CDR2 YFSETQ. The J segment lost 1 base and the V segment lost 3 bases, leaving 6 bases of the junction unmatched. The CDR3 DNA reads TGCGCCAGCAGCTCGGATAGCGGGGAGTCCTACAATGAGCAGTTCTTC. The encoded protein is CASSSDSGESYNEQFF.

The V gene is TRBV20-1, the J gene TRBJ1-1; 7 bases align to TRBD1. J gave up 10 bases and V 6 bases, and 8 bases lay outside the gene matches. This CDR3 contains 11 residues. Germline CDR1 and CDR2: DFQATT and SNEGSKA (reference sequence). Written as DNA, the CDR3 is TGCAGTGCACCGGGACAGCAAGGAGCTTTCTTT. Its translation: CSAPGQQGAFF.

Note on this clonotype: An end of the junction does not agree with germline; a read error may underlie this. The CDR3 DNA follows: TGCAGTGTCCGGGGCACTGGGACCAACGTCCTGACTTTC. It translates to CSVRGTGTNVLTF. The rearrangement joins TRBV20-1 to TRBJ2-6; D may be TRBD1 or TRBD2 (5 bases each). Germline V gives CDR1 DFQATT, CDR2 SNEGSKA (reference sequence). CDR3 length equals 13 residues.

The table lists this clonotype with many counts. CDR3 bases: TGTGCCAGCAGCTCCCCACAGGGGGCGGGAGAAAAACTGTTTTTT. The encoded protein is CASSSPQGAGEKLFF. The chain uses TRBV7-9 and TRBJ1-4; 9 bases fit TRBD1. Trimming removed 4 bases from V and 8 bases from J; junction bases left unmatched: 8. Looked up from germline, CDR1 is SEHNR and CDR2 is FQNEAQ (reference sequence). CDR3 length: 15 residues.

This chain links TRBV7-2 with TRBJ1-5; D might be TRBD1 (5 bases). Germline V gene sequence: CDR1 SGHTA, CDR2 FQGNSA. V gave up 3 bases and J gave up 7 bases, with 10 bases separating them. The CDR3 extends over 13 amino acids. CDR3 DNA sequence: TGTGCCAGCAGCTTCGGCAAGGGGCAGCCCCAGCATTTT. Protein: CASSFGKGQPQHF.